Listed below are T cell receptor beta chains from one sample, sequenced in a study of PD-L1 blockade in urothelial cancer. Produced via immunoSEQ multiplex PCR; TCRdb's table is partial and in-frame only. This sample has about 63,000 clones, with 81% found just once. Sequenced material: PBMCs, taken around atezolizumab (anti-PD-L1) treatment. Receptors were obtained from a man aged 65 to 79 with urothelial cancer. Each CDR3 is given with its conserved first and last residue. The D gene is left open where the match is weak. Clone size appears in some rows only: once, few, many, or a class for an expanded clone.

D gene	clone size	J gene	V gene	CDR3 protein	CDR3 DNA
-	-	TRBJ2-3	TRBV2	CASMRRGGRDTQYF	TGTGCCAGCATGAGGAGGGGGGGAAGGGATACGCAGTATTTT
-	-	TRBJ2-2	TRBV11-1	CASRDRSNTGELFF	TGTGCCAGTAGAGACAGATCTAACACCGGGGAGCTGTTTTTT
-	-	TRBJ2-7	TRBV19	CASSMGGAGPIYEQYF	TGTGCCAGTAGTATGGGAGGAGCAGGGCCTATCTACGAGCAGTACTTC
TRBD2	-	TRBJ2-1	TRBV5-1	CASSLEWTSGSDEQFF	TGCGCCAGCAGCTTGGAGTGGACTAGCGGGAGCGATGAGCAGTTCTTC
TRBD2	-	TRBJ2-7	TRBV6-6	CASSYARSGTSEEQYF	TGTGCCAGCAGTTACGCGCGCTCCGGGACTAGTGAAGAGCAGTACTTC
TRBD2	-	TRBJ2-1	TRBV19	CASSPGTSSWNEQFF	TGTGCCAGTAGTCCTGGGACTAGCTCGTGGAATGAGCAGTTCTTC
TRBD1	-	TRBJ2-7	TRBV2	CASSKQGGSRYEQYF	TGTGCCAGCAGTAAACAGGGGGGATCTAGGTACGAGCAGTACTTC
TRBD2	-	TRBJ2-3	TRBV2	CASRVSSGGASDTQYF	TGTGCCAGCAGGGTTTCTAGCGGGGGGGCCTCAGATACGCAGTATTTT
-	few	TRBJ1-1	TRBV19	CASSAPPRDTLNTEAFF	TGTGCCAGTAGTGCACCTCCCCGGGACACTTTGAACACTGAAGCTTTCTTT
-	-	TRBJ1-4	TRBV4-1	CASTSGFGEKLFF	TGCGCCAGCACCTCGGGGTTTGGTGAAAAACTGTTTTTT
-	-	TRBJ2-3	TRBV6-5	CASSRGDTQYF	TGTGCCAGCAGTAGAGGAGATACGCAGTATTTT
-	-	TRBJ1-1	TRBV6-6	CASRPGGGGTEAFF	TGTGCCAGCAGGCCCGGCGGGGGCGGCACTGAAGCTTTCTTT
TRBD1	-	TRBJ2-7	TRBV5-1	CASSQTGGSSYEQYF	TGCGCCAGCAGCCAGACAGGGGGCAGCTCCTACGAGCAGTACTTC